Following are 25 T cell receptor beta chains from one sample sequenced in a study of identical twins. Each CDR3 protein gets one entry after TCRdb re-called the 5' RACE reads with MiXCR. In the table there are around 240,000 distinct CDR3 sequences, about 10% of which are singletons. What was sequenced was memory T cells sorted from blood. These receptors all come from a man aged 50 to 60 in good health.

This clonotype appeared many times. V usage is TRBV9 and J usage is TRBJ2-1; 7 nucleotides line up with TRBD1. V shed 5 bases and J 8 bases; nucleotides not matched to a gene: 16. The CDR3 runs to 16 residues. Germline CDR1 is SGDLS and CDR2 is YYNGEE. For the CDR3, the DNA is TGTGCCAGCAGTCTATCCCCTCGTGCAGGGGGTGATGAGCAGTTCTTC. It translates to CASSLSPRAGGDEQFF. Together with reference TRBV9 and TRBJ2-1, the CDR3 gives the full variable domain: DSGVTQTPKHLITATGQRVTLRCSPRSGDLSVYWYQQSLDQGLQFLIQYYNGEERAKGNILERFSAQQFPDLHSELNLSSLELGDSALYFCASSLSPRAGGDEQFFGPGTRLTVL.

The sample holds one count of this clonotype. The V call is TRBV6-1, the J call TRBJ2-3; 9 nucleotides match TRBD2. V dropped 9 bases and J dropped 4; count of bases not matched to a gene: 5. The CDR3 is 13 amino acids. Germline-derived CDR1 and CDR2 are MNHNS and SASEGT. The CDR3 DNA is TGTGCCAGTCGAGCGGGGGGCCCAGATACGCAGTATTTT. Amino acid sequence: CASRAGGPDTQYF.

This clonotype was seen many times. The chain has TRBV9 and TRBJ2-1; 9 bases are a match to TRBD1. CDR1 and CDR2 (germline): SGDLS, YYNGEE. The CDR3 totals 15 residues. With 3 bases clipped from V and 3 bases from J, the junction kept 4 bases outside the gene matches. The CDR3 DNA reads as TGTGCCAGCAGCGCCTCGGGACAGGGCTACAATGAGCAGTTCTTC. Translation: CASSASGQGYNEQFF.

In this sample, this clonotype turned up many times. This chain connects TRBV5-8 to TRBJ1-6; tentative D call: TRBD1 (6 bases). V gave up 0 bases and J gave up 8 bases, with 15 bases separating them. The CDR3 extends over 16 amino acids. Per germline, CDR1 SGHTS and CDR2 YDEGEE. Written as DNA, the CDR3 is TGTGCCAGCAGCTTGGCCAGGACAGTAGGGTATTCACCCCTCCACTTT. Translating gives CASSLARTVGYSPLHF.

This clonotype occurred many times. The chain couples TRBV12-3 or TRBV12-4 to TRBJ2-5; 7 bases fit TRBD1. This CDR3 has 16 amino acids. Trimming took 2 bases from V and 3 from J; bases not matched to a gene: 9. The CDR3 DNA reads TGTGCCAGCAGTTTACAGCCGACAGGGTTCAAAGAGACCCAGTACTTC. Protein: CASSLQPTGFKETQYF.

The sample holds many counts of this clonotype. The chain combines TRBV10-3 with TRBJ2-1; 12 nucleotides align to TRBD2. The V and J ends lost 4 bases and 2 bases, in that order; junction bases with no gene match: 6. This CDR3 contains 17 residues. CDR1 ENHRY and CDR2 SYGVKD come from the germline V gene. DNA of the CDR3: TGTGCCATCAGTGGGTTAGGACTAGCGGGGCCCTACAATGAGCAGTTCTTC. It translates to CAISGLGLAGPYNEQFF.

This clonotype showed up many times. The rearrangement joins TRBV6-2 or TRBV6-3 to TRBJ2-7; a possible D gene is TRBD2 (6 bases). Between the trimmed V and J ends, which lost 4 bases and 2 bases, there was a span of 18 bases. Germline V gene sequence: CDR1 MNHEY, CDR2 SVGEGT. The CDR3 consists of 16 residues. The CDR3 sequence: CASSSAGAVTPYEQYF. Written as DNA, the CDR3 is TGTGCCAGCAGTTCAGCGGGCGCGGTTACCCCCTACGAGCAGTACTTC.

This chain joins TRBV14 and TRBJ2-7, with TRBD1 matching over 7 bases. Germline loops: CDR1 SGHDN, CDR2 FVKESK. The CDR3 sequence is 15 residues long. V lost 3 bases, J lost 3 bases, and 8 bases stayed unmatched. The CDR3 DNA reads TGTGCCAGCAGCCAGGAAGACAGGGCCCACTACGAGCAGTACTTC. Translation: CASSQEDRAHYEQYF.

This clonotype occurred a few times. This sequence joins TRBV9 and TRBJ2-7; no firm D call. V dropped 0 bases and J dropped 4 bases, with 11 bases sitting between them. This CDR3 contains 14 residues. Germline CDR1 is SGDLS and CDR2 is YYNGEE. The DNA for the CDR3 is TGTGCCAGCAGCGTAGACCCCAACGGATACGAGCAGTACTTC. Encoded protein: CASSVDPNGYEQYF.

This clonotype came up a few times. The genes are TRBV20-1 and TRBJ2-5; 12 nucleotides line up with TRBD2. This CDR3 comprises 18 residues. Germline CDR1 reads DFQATT; CDR2 reads SNEGSKA (reference sequence). The trim removed 6 bases at V and 5 bases at J, leaving 19 bases unmatched. The CDR3 DNA is TGCAGTGCGAGAAAAGTTTCGCTAGCGGGGGGGGCCCGGGAGACCCAGTACTTC. Amino acids: CSARKVSLAGGARETQYF.

Ten or more counts support this clonotype. The chain recombines TRBV5-1 with TRBJ1-1; tentatively, D is TRBD1 (6 bases). Between the trimmed V and J ends, which lost 4 bases and 5 bases, there was a span of 21 bases. The CDR3 has 16 amino acids. Germline assignment: CDR1 SGHRS and CDR2 YFSETQ. CDR3 bases: TGCGCCAGCAGCGCGCCCTGGGGGGGCTCGGGGACTGAAGCTTTCTTT. This sequence encodes CASSAPWGGSGTEAFF. Full variable domain (outside the CDR3, taken from reference TRBV5-1 and TRBJ1-1): KAGVTQTPRYLIKTRGQQVTLSCSPISGHRSVSWYQQTPGQGLQFLFEYFSETQRNKGNFPGRFSGRQFSNSRSEMNVSTLELGDSALYLCASSAPWGGSGTEAFFGQGTRLTVV.

V gene TRBV5-1 combines with J gene TRBJ2-6, with 8 bases matching TRBD1. Germline assignment: CDR1 SGHRS and CDR2 YFSETQ. Losses at the gene ends were 2 bases for V and 2 bases for J; bases not matched to a gene: 9. The CDR3 runs to 18 residues. CDR3 residues: CASSLPGQGLTGANVLTF. The CDR3 bases are TGCGCCAGCAGCTTACCCGGACAGGGATTAACTGGGGCCAACGTCCTGACTTTC. Filled out from reference TRBV5-1 and TRBJ2-6, the complete variable domain reads KAGVTQTPRYLIKTRGQQVTLSCSPISGHRSVSWYQQTPGQGLQFLFEYFSETQRNKGNFPGRFSGRQFSNSRSEMNVSTLELGDSALYLCASSLPGQGLTGANVLTFGAGSRLTVL.

There are many counts of this clonotype. V gene TRBV19 combines with J gene TRBJ2-3; D might be TRBD2 (5 bases). CDR3 size: 16 residues. V was trimmed by 4 bases and J by 0 bases, leaving 14 bases between them. CDR1 is LNHDA, CDR2 SQIVND, per germline (reference sequence). The CDR3 coding sequence is TGTGCCAGTAGTACCTGGGGTAGCGTGAGCACAGATACGCAGTATTTT. Amino acids: CASSTWGSVSTDTQYF.

This clonotype was seen a few times. V is TRBV7-6 and J is TRBJ2-1; D unclear. V was pared by 5 bases and J by 4 bases, with 9 bases between. The CDR3 consists of 13 residues. Germline V CDR1 and CDR2: SGHVS, FNYEAQ. CDR3 sequence reads: CASSKARYNEQFF. For the CDR3, the DNA is TGTGCCAGCAGCAAGGCCCGATACAATGAGCAGTTCTTC.

This clonotype was seen repeatedly, ten times or more. The V and J genes are TRBV3-1 and TRBJ2-7; tentative D call: TRBD2 (6 bases). From germline, CDR1 is LGHDT and CDR2 YNNKEL (reference sequence). This CDR3 has 14 residues. V lost 1 base to trimming and J lost 6 bases, with 13 bases between them. The CDR3 protein is CASSQVGGLSEQYF. In DNA, the CDR3 is TGTGCCAGCAGCCAAGTCGGGGGATTGAGCGAGCAGTACTTC.

This clonotype has a count of ten or more. The rearrangement joins TRBV12-3 or TRBV12-4 to TRBJ1-2; 8 bases line up with TRBD1. V lost 6 bases to trimming and J lost 8 bases; unmatched junction nucleotides: 5. CDR3 length: 12 residues. Here the CDR3 reads CASSGTGHGYTF. The CDR3, as DNA: TGTGCCAGCAGCGGGACAGGCCACGGCTACACCTTC.

This clonotype appeared a few times. The chain carries TRBV4-3 and TRBJ2-7, with 9 bases fitting TRBD2. Trimming at V came to 0 bases and at J to 0 bases, leaving 6 bases not matched to a gene. The CDR3 totals 17 residues. The germline gives CDR1 LGHNA, CDR2 YSLEER. The CDR3 nucleotides read TGCGCCAGCAGCCAAGATCTGGCTAGCGGGGACTCCTACGAGCAGTACTTC. This sequence encodes CASSQDLASGDSYEQYF.

V and J are TRBV28 and TRBJ2-5, with 14 bases that match TRBD2. The V gene end was trimmed by 6 bases and the J gene end by 4 bases; junction bases not matched to a gene: 7. Germline V gives CDR1 MDHEN, CDR2 SYDVKM. The CDR3 is 16 residues long. CDR3 protein: CASRGGLAGVLETQYF. CDR3 nucleotides: TGTGCCAGCAGGGGGGGACTAGCGGGAGTTCTAGAGACCCAGTACTTC.

The CDR3 region is CASSYSGTGFSRRIGTYGYTF. CDR3 bases: TGTGCCAGCAGTTACTCGGGGACAGGCTTCTCGAGGAGAATAGGAACCTATGGCTACACCTTC. The chain has TRBV6-2 or TRBV6-3 and TRBJ1-2; 8 bases agree with TRBD1. From germline, CDR1 is MNHEY and CDR2 SVGEGT. J was trimmed by 4 bases and V by 0 bases; bases with no gene match: 22. The CDR3 is 21 amino acids.

This clonotype was seen only a few times. The rearrangement links TRBV6-2 or TRBV6-3 to TRBJ2-7; TRBD1 matches at 8 bases. CDR3 length: 13 residues. After removal of 6 bases from V and 8 bases from J, the junction contained 9 bases not matched to a gene. CDR1 is MNHEY and CDR2 is SVGEGT in the germline V gene. CDR3 region: CASRTGGPAKQYF. In DNA, the CDR3 is TGTGCCAGCAGAACAGGGGGTCCCGCAAAGCAGTACTTC.

V usage is TRBV7-2 and J usage is TRBJ2-5; 7 bases align to TRBD2. Germline V gene lookup returns CDR1 SGHTA and CDR2 FQGNSA. The junction had 6 bases not matched to a gene; V was cut back by 7 bases and J by 4 bases. The CDR3 has 13 amino acids. The CDR3 sequence: CASTWRGSETQYF. The DNA of the CDR3 is TGTGCCAGCACCTGGCGGGGGTCAGAGACCCAGTACTTC. The variable domain in full, with the rest retrieved from reference TRBV7-2 and TRBJ2-5, is GAGVSQSPSNKVTEKGKDVELRCDPISGHTALYWYRQSLGQGLEFLIYFQGNSAPDKSGLPSDRFSAERTGGSVSTLTIQRTQQEDSAVYLCASTWRGSETQYFGPGTRLLVL.

The V call is TRBV7-6, the J call TRBJ1-5, with a possible D match to TRBD1 (5 bases). The CDR3 loop spans 13 amino acids. V lost 5 bases, J lost 8 bases, and 13 bases lay in between. Germline V gene data show CDR1 as SGHVS and CDR2 as FNYEAQ. The CDR3 DNA is TGTGCCAGCAGCGCGGACACCATCGAGCCCCAGCATTTT. Translated, it gives CASSADTIEPQHF.

V gene TRBV18 combines with J gene TRBJ2-5; D is unclear. V lost 3 bases and J lost 6, with 5 bases in between. This CDR3 comprises 11 residues. The V gene's germline CDR1 is KGHSH and CDR2 LQKENI. In nucleotides, the CDR3 is TGTGCCAGCTCACCCCAGCAGACCCAGTACTTC. Translated: CASSPQQTQYF.

This clonotype appeared a few times. The rearrangement uses TRBV30 and TRBJ1-2; a weak D match, TRBD1 (6 bases). The germline V gene has CDR1 GTSNPN and CDR2 SVGIG (reference sequence). V lost 4 bases to trimming and J lost 3 bases, with 9 bases between them. This CDR3 has 12 residues. The CDR3, as DNA: TGTGCCTGGAACAGGGACTACTATGGCTACACCTTC. Amino acids: CAWNRDYYGYTF.

In regard to this clonotype: A read error is possible here, since a much larger clone lies one base away. This chain links TRBV7-2 with TRBJ1-5; D call uncertain. V dropped 5 bases and J dropped 4 bases, with 15 bases sitting between them. Germline V lookup: CDR1 SGHTA, CDR2 FQGNSA. The CDR3 loop spans 15 amino acids. CDR3 nucleotide sequence: TGTGCCAGCAGCAGCGGAAGCAGGCGAAATCAGCCCCAGCATTTT. Residues: CASSSGSRRNQPQHF.